This TCR beta chain was found in a study of blood T cell repertoires in COVID-19. Study in general: Sites in the United States, Italy and Spain provided acute and convalescent COVID-19 samples.

CDR1 and CDR2 (germline): SGHAT, FQNNGV. After removal of 1 base from V and 1 base from J, the junction contained 4 bases not matched to a gene. The CDR3 is 15 amino acids. In the source study's methods: Researchers report that nucleated cell counts were estimated from reference gene primer amplification. Produced via immunoSEQ multiplex PCR; TCRdb's table is partial and in-frame only. Clone size and the V and J calls come from that table; the DNA yielded D and trimming. The data hold approximately 250,000 clones, with approximately 86% observed a single time. Cohorts were determined from participant-reported clinical history.

The sample comprised PBMCs or T cells enriched from blood (not recorded which). The origin of this receptor is a woman aged 25 to 39 who had recovered from COVID-19. The rearrangement uses TRBV11-2 and TRBJ2-7; TRBD2 aligns across 7 bases. DNA of the CDR3: TGTGCCAGCAGCTTAGGGGGTAGCGGGTCCTACGAGCAGTACTTC. Translation: CASSLGGSGSYEQYF.